This TCR beta chain was profiled in a study of technical replicates of blood from a few donors. Profiled with immunoSEQ multiplex PCR; TCRdb holds only in-frame clones, not every one. The sample carries 9,500 to 15,000 clones, roughly 79% recorded once. The CDR3 length is 16 residues. Trimming took 3 bases from V and 10 from J; bases not matched to a gene: 15. CDR1 is LGHNT, CDR2 FRNRAP, per germline. Input material: PBMCs. The receptor comes from a human donor in good health. The V call is TRBV12-5, the J call TRBJ2-1, with 7 positions matching TRBD2. The CDR3: CASGFYGTTQKEEQFF. The CDR3 nucleotides are TGTGCTAGTGGTTTCTATGGGACTACCCAAAAGGAGGAGCAGTTCTTC.